This TCR beta chain was retrieved from a study of PD-1 blockade in classical Hodgkin lymphoma. Study conclusions and caveats: Exclusion was applied to patients who started nivolumab under 1 year after ASCT.

With V trimmed by 4 bases and J by 0 bases, 7 bases remained unmatched. Germline CDR1 reads MDHEN; CDR2 reads SYDVKM. The CDR3 sequence is 18 residues long. Indicated time point: cycle 4 day 1 (C4D1), after six to seven weeks of nivolumab. All patients experienced relapse after autologous stem cell transplantation, and brentuximab vedotin exposure was variable. Thawed PBMCs were the source of CD4+ T cells, purified by magnetic negative selection. A note on this clone: Its antigen remains unidentified.

Clones were sequenced by immunoSEQ multiplex PCR, and TCRdb holds only the in-frame ones, with some missing. The repertoire includes 25,000 to 35,000 clones, approximately 85% of them detected once, and less than 3% sits in the top ten. The chain couples TRBV28 to TRBJ2-7, with 15 positions matching TRBD2. The sequence was collected from a human donor with classical Hodgkin lymphoma. This material consisted of CD4+ T cells from blood, taken before the fourth cycle of nivolumab. The CDR3: CASSSPGLAGGLSYEQYF. CDR3 nucleotides: TGTGCCAGCAGTTCACCGGGACTAGCGGGAGGCCTCTCCTACGAGCAGTACTTC.